The rows below give T cell receptor beta chains drawn from one sample of a study of shared clonotypes between healthy human individuals. Sequencing used immunoSEQ multiplex PCR; TCRdb keeps in-frame clones, though not all of them. Of about 2 million clones in the sample, approximately 95% were seen once. The material sequenced was naive CD8+ T cells sorted from blood. The receptor set was obtained from a man younger than 30 in good health. The CDR3 runs from the conserved cysteine through the conserved F or W. D genes are given only for firm matches. Not every row has a clone size; where given, it reads once, few, many or a size class.

cdr3_nt: TGTGCCATCACCCCAGGAGTAGCGGGGGCCACCTACGAGCAGTACTTC; cdr3_aa: CAITPGVAGATYEQYF; d_call: TRBD2; v_call: TRBV10-3; j_call: TRBJ2-7; clone_size: .
cdr3_nt: TGTGCCAGCACCACCGGGACAGGGGCTTTCCCCCTCCACTTT; cdr3_aa: CASTTGTGAFPLHF; d_call: TRBD1; v_call: TRBV5-6; j_call: TRBJ1-6; clone_size: .
cdr3_nt: TGTGCCAGCAGCTCATCTCGGGTAAACGAGCAGTACTTC; cdr3_aa: CASSSSRVNEQYF; d_call: .; v_call: TRBV25-1; j_call: TRBJ2-7; clone_size: once
cdr3_nt: TGTGCCATCAGTGAGTCGAGGGAGGGGCTCACCTATGGCTACACCTTC; cdr3_aa: CAISESREGLTYGYTF; d_call: .; v_call: TRBV10-3; j_call: TRBJ1-2; clone_size: .
cdr3_nt: TGCGCCAGCAGTCACCCAGGGACAGGACCCCACGGATGGCTGTTTTTT; cdr3_aa: CASSHPGTGPHGWLFF; d_call: TRBD1; v_call: TRBV23-1; j_call: TRBJ1-4; clone_size: .
cdr3_nt: TGCGCCAGCAGTGATCTGAGGGAGTCGCCCGGGGAGCTGTTTTTT; cdr3_aa: CASSDLRESPGELFF; d_call: .; v_call: TRBV10-1; j_call: TRBJ2-2; clone_size: .
cdr3_nt: TGTGCCAGTAGTACCCGGGACACTCGAATTGAAAAACTGTTTTTT; cdr3_aa: CASSTRDTRIEKLFF; d_call: .; v_call: TRBV19; j_call: TRBJ1-4; clone_size: once
cdr3_nt: TGCGCCAGAGCACAGGGGAACGGTGGTTGCAATCAGCCCCAGCATTTT; cdr3_aa: CARAQGNGGCNQPQHF; d_call: TRBD1; v_call: TRBV10-1; j_call: TRBJ1-5; clone_size: .
cdr3_nt: TGTGCCAGCAGCTTAGGACGGGGGTCCCTCTACGAGCAGTACTTC; cdr3_aa: CASSLGRGSLYEQYF; d_call: .; v_call: TRBV5-4; j_call: TRBJ2-7; clone_size: .
cdr3_nt: TGTGCCAGCAGCGTATCGAGCGGCACTGAAGCTTTCTTT; cdr3_aa: CASSVSSGTEAFF; d_call: .; v_call: TRBV9; j_call: TRBJ1-1; clone_size: once
cdr3_nt: TGTGCCATCAGTGAAAGTCGATTGTCGCCTACGTACGAGCAGTACTTC; cdr3_aa: CAISESRLSPTYEQYF; d_call: .; v_call: TRBV10-3; j_call: TRBJ2-7; clone_size: once
cdr3_nt: TGTGCCAGCAGCGTAACGCCAGCCTACGAGCAGTACTTC; cdr3_aa: CASSVTPAYEQYF; d_call: .; v_call: TRBV7-2; j_call: TRBJ2-7; clone_size: .
cdr3_nt: TGTGCCGGGGCCGGGCGGATCCATGAGCAGTTCTTC; cdr3_aa: CAGAGRIHEQFF; d_call: .; v_call: TRBV2; j_call: TRBJ2-1; clone_size: .
cdr3_nt: TGTGCCTGGAGTGTAAGTTACCTGGGGCTCTACGAGCAGTACTTC; cdr3_aa: CAWSVSYLGLYEQYF; d_call: .; v_call: TRBV30; j_call: TRBJ2-7; clone_size: .
cdr3_nt: TGTGCCAGCAGTGACGGGCCAGGGAGGGCCAATCAGCCCCAGCATTTT; cdr3_aa: CASSDGPGRANQPQHF; d_call: .; v_call: TRBV2; j_call: TRBJ1-5; clone_size: .
cdr3_nt: TGTGCCAGCAGCGTGGGACTAGCGGGGAGCTACAATGAGCAGTTCTTC; cdr3_aa: CASSVGLAGSYNEQFF; d_call: TRBD2; v_call: TRBV9; j_call: TRBJ2-1; clone_size: .
cdr3_nt: TGTGCCAGCAGCTTGGGTTCCGGGGAGCTGTTTTTT; cdr3_aa: CASSLGSGELFF; d_call: .; v_call: TRBV7-9; j_call: TRBJ2-2; clone_size: .
cdr3_nt: TGTGCCAGCAGCTTGGCGCCGCGTGGGGAGCAGTACTTC; cdr3_aa: CASSLAPRGEQYF; d_call: .; v_call: TRBV5-6; j_call: TRBJ2-7; clone_size: .
cdr3_nt: TGTGCCAGTAGTATGTTAGCGGGAGGGCCGAATGAGCAGTTCTTC; cdr3_aa: CASSMLAGGPNEQFF; d_call: TRBD2; v_call: TRBV19; j_call: TRBJ2-1; clone_size: .
cdr3_nt: TGTGCCGCCCGGGACAGGGGGCACGAGCAGTACTTC; cdr3_aa: CAARDRGHEQYF; d_call: TRBD1; v_call: TRBV6-1; j_call: TRBJ2-7; clone_size: .